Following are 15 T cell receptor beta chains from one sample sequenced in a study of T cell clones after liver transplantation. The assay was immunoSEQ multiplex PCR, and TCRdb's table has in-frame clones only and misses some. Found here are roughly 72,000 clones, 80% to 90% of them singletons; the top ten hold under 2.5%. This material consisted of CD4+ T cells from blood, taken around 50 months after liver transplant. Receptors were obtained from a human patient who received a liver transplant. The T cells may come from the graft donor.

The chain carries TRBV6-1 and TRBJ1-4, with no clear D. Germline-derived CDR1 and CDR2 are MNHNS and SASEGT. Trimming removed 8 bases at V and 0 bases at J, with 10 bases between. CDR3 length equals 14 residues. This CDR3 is CASRLTSTNEKLFF. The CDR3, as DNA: TGTGCCAGCCGATTAACTTCAACTAATGAAAAACTGTTTTTT.

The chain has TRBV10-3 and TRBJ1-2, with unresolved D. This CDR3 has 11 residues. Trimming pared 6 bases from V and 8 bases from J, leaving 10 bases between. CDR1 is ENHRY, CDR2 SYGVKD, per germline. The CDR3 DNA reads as TGTGCCATCAGGGATTTGTTGGGCTACACCTTC. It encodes CAIRDLLGYTF.

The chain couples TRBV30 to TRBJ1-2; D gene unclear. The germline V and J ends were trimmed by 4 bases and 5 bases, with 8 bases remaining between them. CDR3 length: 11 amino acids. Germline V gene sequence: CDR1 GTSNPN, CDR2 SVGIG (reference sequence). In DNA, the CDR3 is TGTGCCTGGAACACACGTTATGGCTACACCTTC. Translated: CAWNTRYGYTF.

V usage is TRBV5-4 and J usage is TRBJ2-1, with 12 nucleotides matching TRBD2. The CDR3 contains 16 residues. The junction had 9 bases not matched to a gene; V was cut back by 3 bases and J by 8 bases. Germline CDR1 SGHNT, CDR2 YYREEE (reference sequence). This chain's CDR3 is CASSWGRTSGNHEQFF. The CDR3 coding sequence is TGTGCCAGCAGCTGGGGGCGGACTAGCGGGAACCATGAGCAGTTCTTC.

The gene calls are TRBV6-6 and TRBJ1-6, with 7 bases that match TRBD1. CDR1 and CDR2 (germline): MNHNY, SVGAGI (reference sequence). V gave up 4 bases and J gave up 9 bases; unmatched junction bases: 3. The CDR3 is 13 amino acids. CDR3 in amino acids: CASSWAGGSPLHF. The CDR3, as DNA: TGTGCCAGCAGTTGGGCAGGGGGTTCACCCCTCCACTTT.

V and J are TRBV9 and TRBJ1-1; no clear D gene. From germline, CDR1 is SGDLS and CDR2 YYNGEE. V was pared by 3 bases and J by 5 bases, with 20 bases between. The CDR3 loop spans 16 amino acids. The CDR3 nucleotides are TGTGCCAGCAGCGGGCCGATGTCGTGGGGAGGTACTGAAGCTTTCTTT. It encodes CASSGPMSWGGTEAFF.

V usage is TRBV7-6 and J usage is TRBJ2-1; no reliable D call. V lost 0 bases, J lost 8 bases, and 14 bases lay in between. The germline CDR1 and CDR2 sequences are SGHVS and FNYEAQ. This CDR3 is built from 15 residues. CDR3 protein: CASSLAWIAGDEQFF. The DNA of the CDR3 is TGTGCCAGCAGCTTAGCCTGGATCGCCGGAGATGAGCAGTTCTTC. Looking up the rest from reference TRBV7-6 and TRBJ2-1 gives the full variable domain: GAGVSQSPRYKVTKRGQDVALRCDPISGHVSLYWYRQALGQGPEFLTYFNYEAQQDKSGLPNDRFSAERPEGSISTLTIQRTEQRDSAMYRCASSLAWIAGDEQFFGPGTRLTVL.

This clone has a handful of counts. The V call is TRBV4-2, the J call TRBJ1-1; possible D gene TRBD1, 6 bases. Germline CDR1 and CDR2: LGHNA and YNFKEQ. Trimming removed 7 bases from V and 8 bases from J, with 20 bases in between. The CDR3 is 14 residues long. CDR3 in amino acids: CASTSPIPGQEAFF. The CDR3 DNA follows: TGTGCCAGCACCTCCCCGATCCCGGGACAAGAAGCTTTCTTT.

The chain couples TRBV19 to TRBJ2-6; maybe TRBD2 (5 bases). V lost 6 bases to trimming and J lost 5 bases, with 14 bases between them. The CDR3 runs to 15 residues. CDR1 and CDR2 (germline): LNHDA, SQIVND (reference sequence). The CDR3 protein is CASRTQEARANVLTF. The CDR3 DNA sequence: TGTGCCAGTAGAACCCAGGAGGCTAGGGCCAACGTCCTGACTTTC.

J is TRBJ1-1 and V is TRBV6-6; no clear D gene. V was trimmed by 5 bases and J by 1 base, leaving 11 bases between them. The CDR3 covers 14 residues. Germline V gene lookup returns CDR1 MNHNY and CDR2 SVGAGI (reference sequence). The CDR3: CASSQTLQNTEAFF. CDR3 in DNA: TGTGCCAGCAGTCAAACCTTACAGAACACTGAAGCTTTCTTT.

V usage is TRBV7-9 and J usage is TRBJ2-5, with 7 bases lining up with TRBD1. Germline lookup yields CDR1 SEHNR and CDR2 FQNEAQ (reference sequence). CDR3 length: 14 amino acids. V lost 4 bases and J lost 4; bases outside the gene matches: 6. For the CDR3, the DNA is TGTGCCAGCAGCTATACAGGGGTTGGAGAGACCCAGTACTTC. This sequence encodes CASSYTGVGETQYF.

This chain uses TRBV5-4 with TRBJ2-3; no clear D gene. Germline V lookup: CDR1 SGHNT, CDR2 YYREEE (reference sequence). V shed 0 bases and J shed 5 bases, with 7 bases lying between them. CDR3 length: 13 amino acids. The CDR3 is CASSLANLDTQYF. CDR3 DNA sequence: TGTGCCAGCAGCTTGGCTAACCTAGATACGCAGTATTTT.

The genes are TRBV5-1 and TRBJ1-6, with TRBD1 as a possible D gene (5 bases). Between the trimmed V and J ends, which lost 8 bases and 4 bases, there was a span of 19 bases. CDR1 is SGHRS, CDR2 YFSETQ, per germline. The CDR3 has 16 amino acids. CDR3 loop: CASGRGGREYNSPLHF. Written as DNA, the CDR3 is TGCGCCAGTGGTCGTGGGGGGAGGGAGTATAATTCACCCCTCCACTTT.

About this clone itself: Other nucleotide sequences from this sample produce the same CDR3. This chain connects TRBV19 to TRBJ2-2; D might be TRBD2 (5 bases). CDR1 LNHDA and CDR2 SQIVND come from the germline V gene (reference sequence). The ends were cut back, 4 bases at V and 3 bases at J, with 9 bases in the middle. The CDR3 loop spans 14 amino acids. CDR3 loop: CASSNRGDTGELFF. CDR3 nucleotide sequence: TGTGCCAGTAGTAACCGGGGTGACACCGGGGAGCTGTTTTTT.

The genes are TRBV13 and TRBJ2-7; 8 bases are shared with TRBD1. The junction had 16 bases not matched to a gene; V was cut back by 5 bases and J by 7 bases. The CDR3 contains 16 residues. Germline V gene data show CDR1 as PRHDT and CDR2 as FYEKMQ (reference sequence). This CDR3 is CASSTWGQAIRGEQYF. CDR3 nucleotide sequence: TGTGCCAGCAGCACCTGGGGACAGGCTATACGTGGGGAGCAGTACTTC.